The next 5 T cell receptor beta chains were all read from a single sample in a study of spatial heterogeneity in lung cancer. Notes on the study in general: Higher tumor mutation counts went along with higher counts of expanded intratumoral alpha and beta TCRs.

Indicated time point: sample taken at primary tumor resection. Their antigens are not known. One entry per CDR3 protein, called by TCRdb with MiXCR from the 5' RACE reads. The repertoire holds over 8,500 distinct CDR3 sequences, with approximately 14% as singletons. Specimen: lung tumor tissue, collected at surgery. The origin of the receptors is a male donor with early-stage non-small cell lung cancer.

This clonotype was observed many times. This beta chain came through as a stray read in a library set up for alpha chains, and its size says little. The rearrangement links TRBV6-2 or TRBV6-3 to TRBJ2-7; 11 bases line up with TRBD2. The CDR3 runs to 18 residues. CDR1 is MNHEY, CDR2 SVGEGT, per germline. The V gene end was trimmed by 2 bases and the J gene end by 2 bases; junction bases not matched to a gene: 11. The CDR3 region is CASSYDPLAGGHPYEQYF. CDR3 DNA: TGTGCCAGCAGTTACGATCCCTTAGCGGGAGGGCACCCCTACGAGCAGTACTTC.

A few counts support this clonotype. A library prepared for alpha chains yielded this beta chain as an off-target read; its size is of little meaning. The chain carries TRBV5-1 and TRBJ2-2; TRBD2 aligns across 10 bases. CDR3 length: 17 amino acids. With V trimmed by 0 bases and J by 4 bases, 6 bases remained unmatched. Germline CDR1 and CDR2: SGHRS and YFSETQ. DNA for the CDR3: TGCGCCAGCAGCTTGGTTAAAGCGGGAGGGCCCACCGGGGAGCTGTTTTTT. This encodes CASSLVKAGGPTGELFF.

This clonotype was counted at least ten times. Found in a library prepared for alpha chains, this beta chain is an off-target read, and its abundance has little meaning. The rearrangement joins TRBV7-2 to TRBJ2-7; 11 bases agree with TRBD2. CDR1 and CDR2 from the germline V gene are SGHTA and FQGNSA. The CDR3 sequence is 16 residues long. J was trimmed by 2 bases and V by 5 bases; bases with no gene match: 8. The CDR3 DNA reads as TGTGCCAGCAGCCTCGAGCTAGCGGGGGGTACCTACGAGCAGTACTTC. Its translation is CASSLELAGGTYEQYF.

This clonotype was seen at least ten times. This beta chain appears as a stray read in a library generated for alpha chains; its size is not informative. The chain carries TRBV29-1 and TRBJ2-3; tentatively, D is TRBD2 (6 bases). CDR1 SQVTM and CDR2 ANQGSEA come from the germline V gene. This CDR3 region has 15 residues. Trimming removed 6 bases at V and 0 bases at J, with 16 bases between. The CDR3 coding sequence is TGCAGCGTCAGCAAGGGCGGGACTAGCACAGATACGCAGTATTTT. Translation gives CSVSKGGTSTDTQYF.

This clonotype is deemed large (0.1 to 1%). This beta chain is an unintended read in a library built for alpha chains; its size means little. CDR3 coding DNA: TGCGCCAGCAGCTCAGTCCCGGGACTAGGCAATGAGCAGTTCTTC. This gives the protein CASSSVPGLGNEQFF. The genes are TRBV5-1 and TRBJ2-1; 8 bases are shared with TRBD2. In germline, CDR1 is SGHRS, CDR2 YFSETQ. The CDR3 length is 15 residues. V gave up 3 bases and J gave up 6 bases; unmatched junction bases: 8. The entire variable domain, with the rest obtained from reference TRBV5-1 and TRBJ2-1, is as follows: KAGVTQTPRYLIKTRGQQVTLSCSPISGHRSVSWYQQTPGQGLQFLFEYFSETQRNKGNFPGRFSGRQFSNSRSEMNVSTLELGDSALYLCASSSVPGLGNEQFFGPGTRLTVL.